The 24 T cell receptor beta chains listed next were all sequenced from one sample in a study of cytomegalovirus exposure and HLA in healthy donors. TCRdb's copy holds only in-frame clones and misses some; the assay was immunoSEQ multiplex PCR. The sample has 150,000 to 200,000 clones, roughly 86% seen once. Sequencing was performed on PBMCs. The receptors derive from a woman in her late teens or twenties in good health and CMV-seronegative.

This clone came up a few times. The chain combines TRBV7-2 with TRBJ1-2; 7 positions agree with TRBD1. Per germline, CDR1 SGHTA and CDR2 FQGNSA. V shed 3 bases, J shed 5 bases, and the junction held 6 bases outside the gene matches. The CDR3 extends over 14 amino acids. In DNA, the CDR3 is TGTGCCAGCAGCTTTCAGCTGGACAGGTATGGCTACACCTTC. It codes for CASSFQLDRYGYTF. Combining the CDR3 with reference TRBV7-2 and TRBJ1-2 gives the whole variable domain GAGVSQSPSNKVTEKGKDVELRCDPISGHTALYWYRQSLGQGLEFLIYFQGNSAPDKSGLPSDRFSAERTGGSVSTLTIQRTQQEDSAVYLCASSFQLDRYGYTFGSGTRLTVV.

This clone was seen a few times. CDR3 sequence reads: CASSIRPGEAFF. Written as DNA, the CDR3 is TGTGCCAGTAGTATCCGGCCGGGGGAAGCTTTCTTT. The gene calls are TRBV19 and TRBJ1-1; D call uncertain. Trimming took off 3 bases at V and 8 bases at J, with 10 bases between the two ends. Germline CDR1 reads LNHDA; CDR2 reads SQIVND (reference sequence). This CDR3 spans 12 amino acids.

The V gene is TRBV5-1, the J gene TRBJ1-2; possibly TRBD1 for D (5 bases). Trimming removed 3 bases from V and 8 bases from J, with 20 bases in between. CDR1 is SGHRS, CDR2 YFSETQ, per germline. The CDR3 contains 15 residues. The CDR3: CASSYWRGRVRGYTF. The CDR3, as DNA: TGCGCCAGCAGCTACTGGAGGGGACGGGTAAGGGGCTACACCTTC.

This clone was seen only once. The J gene is TRBJ2-1, the V gene TRBV19; TRBD2 might be the D (6 bases). This CDR3 spans 15 amino acids. V was trimmed by 5 bases and J by 0 bases, leaving 11 bases between them. Germline-derived CDR1 and CDR2 are LNHDA and SQIVND (reference sequence). The CDR3 loop reads CASSRDLSSYNEQFF. CDR3 in DNA: TGTGCCAGTAGTCGGGACTTGAGCTCCTACAATGAGCAGTTCTTC.

The rearrangement joins TRBV5-5 to TRBJ1-6; D is unresolved. The CDR3 runs to 13 residues. With 2 bases removed from V and 14 bases from J, the gap between germline ends came to 14 bases. Germline CDR1 SGHKS, CDR2 YYEKEE (reference sequence). CDR3 amino acids: CASSFSVIRALHF. Written as DNA, the CDR3 is TGTGCCAGCAGCTTCTCGGTTATACGGGCCCTCCACTTT.

As concerns this clone: One end of the junction does not line up with germline, which may come from a read error. This chain connects TRBV6-5 to TRBJ2-7, with unresolved D. The CDR3 length is 14 residues. Germline V gives CDR1 MNHEY, CDR2 SVGAGI. The CDR3 reads CASSHSSGTYEQYF. The CDR3 DNA reads as TGTGCCAGCAGTCACTCGTCAGGCACGTACGAGCAGTACTTC.

The genes are TRBV19 and TRBJ2-7, with D possibly TRBD1 on 5 matching bases. This CDR3 has 11 amino acids. Trimming cost V 10 bases and J 4 bases, with 11 bases left between them. Germline V lookup: CDR1 LNHDA, CDR2 SQIVND (reference sequence). CDR3 sequence: CATLGVYEQYF. The CDR3 nucleotides read TGTGCCACCCTAGGGGTGTACGAGCAGTACTTC.

The chain couples TRBV29-1 to TRBJ2-3; D not certain. CDR1 is SQVTM, CDR2 ANQGSEA, per germline. V was shortened by 2 bases and J by 0 bases, with 3 bases between the two germline ends. CDR3 length: 12 residues. CDR3 coding DNA: TGCAGCGTTGAATCAAGCACAGATACGCAGTATTTT. Its protein product is CSVESSTDTQYF.

The rearrangement links TRBV11-2 to TRBJ2-5, with TRBD2 matching 8 bases. Trimming took 2 bases from V and 3 from J; bases not matched to a gene: 11. Germline V gene sequence: CDR1 SGHAT, CDR2 FQNNGV. This CDR3 spans 17 amino acids. CDR3 nucleotide sequence: TGTGCCAGCAGCTTACGGGGGGGGCAGGCCGTGGAAGAGACCCAGTACTTC. Translated, it gives CASSLRGGQAVEETQYF.

The V call is TRBV19, the J call TRBJ1-5, with D hard to call. The germline CDR1 and CDR2 sequences are LNHDA and SQIVND (reference sequence). V lost 10 bases, J lost 5 bases, and 12 bases lay in between. The length of the CDR3 is 12 residues. The CDR3 DNA reads TGTGCCACCTCGCGTCAGGATCAGCCCCAGCATTTT. Amino acids: CATSRQDQPQHF.

The V call is TRBV9, the J call TRBJ2-7, with TRBD2 as a possible D gene (5 bases). The CDR3 has 15 residues. In germline, CDR1 is SGDLS, CDR2 YYNGEE. V was trimmed by 0 bases and J by 3 bases, leaving 13 bases between them. The CDR3 here is CASSVGQPRDYEQYF. For the CDR3, the DNA is TGTGCCAGCAGCGTAGGGCAGCCGAGGGACTACGAGCAGTACTTC.

V gene TRBV6-6 combines with J gene TRBJ1-1; the match to TRBD1 covers 9 bases. V gave up 6 bases and J gave up 3 bases; unmatched junction bases: 2. Germline V gene lookup returns CDR1 MNHNY and CDR2 SVGAGI (reference sequence). The CDR3 runs to 13 residues. CDR3 protein: CASSRTGDTEAFF. In DNA, the CDR3 is TGTGCCAGCAGCCGGACAGGGGACACTGAAGCTTTCTTT.

The chain joins TRBV7-9 to TRBJ2-1; 10 nucleotides agree with TRBD2. V lost 5 bases to trimming and J lost 7 bases; unmatched junction nucleotides: 17. This CDR3 spans 18 amino acids. Germline V gives CDR1 SEHNR, CDR2 FQNEAQ (reference sequence). CDR3 residues: CASSRPGLAAPLGNEQFF. CDR3 nucleotide sequence: TGTGCCAGCAGCCGACCAGGACTAGCGGCACCCCTGGGGAATGAGCAGTTCTTC.

The chain has TRBV2 and TRBJ1-2; the match to TRBD1 covers 8 bases. The CDR3 consists of 13 residues. CDR1 and CDR2 from the germline V gene are SNHLY and FYNNEI. The trim removed 8 bases at V and 3 bases at J, leaving 5 bases unmatched. In DNA, the CDR3 is TGTGCCAGCGGCCCGGGACAGGACTATGGCTACACCTTC. This codes for CASGPGQDYGYTF.

The DNA for the CDR3 is TGTGCCAGCAGTGATTCCGGGACAGCCTATGGCTACACCTTC. Translating gives CASSDSGTAYGYTF. This chain links TRBV25-1 with TRBJ1-2, with 7 bases aligning to TRBD1. V trimming: 3 bases; J trimming: 4 bases; junction bases outside the gene matches: 5. The V gene's germline CDR1 is MGHDK and CDR2 SYGVNS. CDR3 length: 14 residues.

The gene calls are TRBV19 and TRBJ2-3; 7 nucleotides align to TRBD1. This CDR3 is 15 amino acids long. Germline V gives CDR1 LNHDA, CDR2 SQIVND (reference sequence). With 3 bases clipped from V and 8 bases from J, the junction kept 11 bases outside the gene matches. CDR3 region: CASSMATGRVGTQYF. The DNA for the CDR3 is TGTGCCAGTAGTATGGCGACAGGGCGCGTGGGTACGCAGTATTTT. The whole variable domain, remainder taken from reference TRBV19 and TRBJ2-3, is DGGITQSPKYLFRKEGQNVTLSCEQNLNHDAMYWYRQDPGQGLRLIYYSQIVNDFQKGDIAEGYSVSREKKESFPLTVTSAQKNPTAFYLCASSMATGRVGTQYFGPGTRLTVL.

This clone showed up just a few times. The chain links TRBV11-2 to TRBJ2-7; TRBD2 is a possible D gene (6 bases). Deletions cut 4 bases from V and 0 bases from J, with 19 bases between. Germline V gene lookup returns CDR1 SGHAT and CDR2 FQNNGV. The CDR3 has 17 residues. The DNA of the CDR3 is TGTGCCAGCAGCTCGATTAGATCAGCCGGGAGCTCCTACGAGCAGTACTTC. Protein product: CASSSIRSAGSSYEQYF.

The table lists this clone with a few counts. The chain has TRBV20-1 and TRBJ2-7; D is unclear. V was trimmed by 3 bases and J by 3 bases, leaving 6 bases between them. Per the germline V gene, CDR1 is DFQATT and CDR2 is SNEGSKA (reference sequence). This CDR3 spans 11 amino acids. This CDR3 reads CSASASYEQYF. The CDR3 DNA is TGCAGTGCTAGTGCGAGCTACGAGCAGTACTTC.

The chain joins TRBV18 to TRBJ2-6, with D possibly being TRBD2 (6 bases). V lost 3 bases and J lost 0, with 9 bases in between. From germline, CDR1 is KGHSH and CDR2 LQKENI. The CDR3 is 16 residues long. CDR3 DNA sequence: TGTGCCAGCTCACCGCTCGGGGGCTCTGGGGCCAACGTCCTGACTTTC. Its translation is CASSPLGGSGANVLTF.

The rearrangement uses TRBV14 and TRBJ1-2, with no clear D. Trimming left V 4 bases short and J 1 base short, with 7 bases between. This CDR3 has 13 amino acids. Germline CDR1 SGHDN, CDR2 FVKESK. CDR3 bases: TGTGCCAGCAGCCCCTCTCTTAACTATGGCTACACCTTC. Its translation: CASSPSLNYGYTF.

The chain uses TRBV6-5 and TRBJ2-7, with D perhaps TRBD1 (6 bases). The ends were cut back, 6 bases at V and 5 bases at J, with 14 bases in the middle. CDR1 MNHEY and CDR2 SVGAGI come from the germline V gene. CDR3 length: 13 residues. The CDR3 here is CASSRLQGNEQYF. The CDR3 DNA follows: TGTGCCAGCAGCCGATTACAGGGTAACGAGCAGTACTTC.

This clone was recorded a few times. This chain joins TRBV5-1 and TRBJ1-2; 7 bases are a match to TRBD1. V lost 0 bases to trimming and J lost 8 bases; unmatched junction nucleotides: 7. Per the germline V gene, CDR1 is SGHRS and CDR2 is YFSETQ. The CDR3 consists of 14 residues. The CDR3 loop reads CASSLVRGNSGYTF. CDR3 DNA: TGCGCCAGCAGCTTGGTCAGGGGGAACAGCGGCTACACCTTC.

This rearrangement joins TRBV19 to TRBJ2-7, with D possibly being TRBD2 (6 bases). Trimming took 10 bases from V and 2 from J, leaving 18 bases between them. The CDR3 covers 14 residues. Looked up from germline, CDR1 is LNHDA and CDR2 is SQIVND (reference sequence). The CDR3 nucleotides read TGTGCCACAGAATCTAGCGATCCAACCTACGAGCAGTACTTC. Its translation is CATESSDPTYEQYF.

The chain combines TRBV30 with TRBJ2-1, with 7 bases lining up with TRBD2. Germline values: CDR1 GTSNPN, CDR2 SVGIG (reference sequence). The trim removed 1 base at V and 9 bases at J, leaving 9 bases unmatched. This CDR3 spans 14 amino acids. The CDR3 here is CAWSAITSAGEQFF. The CDR3 coding sequence is TGTGCCTGGAGTGCCATTACTAGCGCTGGTGAGCAGTTCTTC.